These T cell receptor beta chains were read from a single sample in a study of post-analysis software for immune sequencing data. From the PCR reads, TCRdb called clonotypes with MiXCR, one entry per CDR3 protein. This table holds fewer than 550,000 distinct CDR3 sequences, approximately 34% found once. The sample taken for sequencing was blood. The receptors derive from a girl between 2 and 17 years old with multiple sclerosis. Both conserved end residues are part of each CDR3. A D gene is named only where the DNA matches it firmly. Clone size appears in some rows only: once, few, many, or a class for an expanded clone.

clone_size	j_call	v_call	cdr3_length	d_call	cdr3_aa	cdr3_nt
-	TRBJ2-7	TRBV5-1	15	TRBD1	CASSPERTGPTEQYF	TGCGCCAGCAGCCCCGAAAGGACAGGGCCTACCGAGCAGTACTTC
-	TRBJ2-1	TRBV12-3/TRBV12-4	16	-	CASSTGTLPLVQEQFF	TGTGCCAGCAGCACCGGGACCCTTCCTCTGGTTCAAGAGCAGTTCTTC
-	TRBJ1-6	TRBV5-1	15	-	CASSRRTGDNSPLHF	TGCGCCAGCAGCCGACGGACGGGAGATAATTCACCCCTCCACTTT
-	TRBJ2-7	TRBV19	12	-	CAGRGGGDEQYF	TGTGCCGGGAGAGGGGGCGGGGACGAGCAGTACTTC
few	TRBJ2-1	TRBV19	13	TRBD1	CASSISQGDEQFF	TGTGCCAGTAGTATAAGCCAGGGGGATGAGCAGTTCTTC
-	TRBJ1-2	TRBV20-1	12	-	CSASPGPYGYTF	TGCAGTGCTAGTCCCGGGCCCTATGGCTACACCTTC
few	TRBJ2-7	TRBV7-2	14	-	CASSAIDRTYEQYF	TGTGCCAGCAGCGCAATCGACAGGACCTACGAGCAGTACTTC
-	TRBJ1-2	TRBV5-6	18	-	CASSSKLARGKGNYGYTF	TGTGCCAGCAGCTCAAAATTAGCCAGGGGAAAAGGAAACTATGGCTACACCTTC
-	TRBJ2-7	TRBV7-8	14	-	CASSHSGTGYEQYF	TGTGCCAGCAGCCATAGCGGTACCGGTTACGAGCAGTACTTC
few	TRBJ1-6	TRBV12-3/TRBV12-4	15	-	CAKSETGATNSPLHF	TGTGCCAAATCGGAGACAGGAGCCACTAATTCACCCCTCCACTTT
-	TRBJ1-4	TRBV18	13	-	CASSPTVAEKLFF	TGTGCCAGCTCACCCACAGTTGCCGAAAAACTGTTTTTT
few	TRBJ1-4	TRBV6-5	14	TRBD1	CASSSGQLNEKLFF	TGTGCCAGCAGTTCGGGACAGCTGAATGAAAAACTGTTTTTT
-	TRBJ2-1	TRBV5-1	15	-	CASSLTGSVVDEQFF	TGCGCCAGCAGCTTGACAGGAAGCGTCGTCGATGAGCAGTTCTTC
medium-sized	TRBJ2-7	TRBV27	13	-	CASALGSRYEQYF	TGTGCCAGCGCCTTGGGCAGCCGCTACGAGCAGTACTTC
few	TRBJ2-1	TRBV11-2	15	TRBD2	CASSFSGGVSNEQFF	TGTGCCAGCAGCTTTAGCGGGGGGGTAAGCAATGAGCAGTTCTTC
-	TRBJ2-1	TRBV10-3	12	-	CAITEGGNEQFF	TGTGCCATCACCGAGGGGGGTAATGAGCAGTTCTTC
few	TRBJ2-3	TRBV20-1	12	-	CSASGAADTQYF	TGCAGTGCTAGCGGGGCGGCAGATACGCAGTATTTT
-	TRBJ1-2	TRBV2	12	-	CASTEQGYGYTF	TGTGCCAGCACCGAACAGGGCTATGGCTACACCTTC
-	TRBJ2-3	TRBV20-1	13	-	CSRGDSGTDTQYF	TGCAGTAGGGGGGATTCAGGCACAGATACGCAGTATTTT
-	TRBJ2-3	TRBV12-3/TRBV12-4	14	-	CASSSFVLTDTQYF	TGTGCCAGCAGTTCTTTTGTCCTCACAGATACGCAGTATTTT
-	TRBJ1-5	TRBV5-6	15	TRBD1	CASSFGTDSNQPQHF	TGTGCCAGCAGCTTCGGGACAGATAGCAATCAGCCCCAGCATTTT
-	TRBJ2-3	TRBV3-1	15	-	CASSQDGGGADTQYF	TGTGCCAGCAGCCAAGACGGCGGGGGCGCAGATACGCAGTATTTT
-	TRBJ1-4	TRBV4-1	17	TRBD1	CASSLGTGATTNEKLFF	TGCGCCAGCAGCCTAGGGACAGGGGCCACAACTAATGAAAAACTGTTTTTT
-	TRBJ2-3	TRBV29-1	14	-	CSVVIPSSTDTQYF	TGCAGCGTTGTTATTCCTTCTAGCACAGATACGCAGTATTTT
few	TRBJ2-5	TRBV6-1	15	-	CASSELGGGQETQYF	TGTGCCAGCAGTGAACTGGGAGGGGGGCAAGAGACCCAGTACTTC
-	TRBJ2-5	TRBV12-3/TRBV12-4	13	-	CASRGEDWETQYF	TGTGCCAGCAGAGGGGAAGATTGGGAGACCCAGTACTTC
-	TRBJ1-1	TRBV5-1	14	-	CASSIRGSGTEAFF	TGCGCCAGCAGTATCCGGGGCTCAGGCACTGAAGCTTTCTTT
few	TRBJ2-7	TRBV20-1	13	-	CSARSGTEYEQYF	TGCAGTGCTCGTTCCGGGACGGAGTACGAGCAGTACTTC
-	TRBJ1-5	TRBV6-2/TRBV6-3	15	-	CASSYNQGGNQPQHF	TGTGCCAGCAGTTACAACCAGGGAGGCAATCAGCCCCAGCATTTT
many	TRBJ2-5	TRBV18	14	-	CASSVSAGDETQYF	TGTGCCAGCTCCGTCTCTGCAGGGGACGAGACCCAGTACTTC
-	TRBJ2-5	TRBV15	16	TRBD1	CATSHFRDREEETQYF	TGTGCCACCAGTCACTTCCGGGACAGGGAGGAAGAGACCCAGTACTTC
few	TRBJ2-3	TRBV5-1	19	TRBD1	CASSFLRGTGVTPGDTQYF	TGCGCCAGCAGCTTTTTGCGAGGTACAGGGGTCACTCCGGGAGATACGCAGTATTTT
-	TRBJ2-6	TRBV5-1	16	TRBD1	CASSLRTGVGTNVLTF	TGCGCCAGCAGCTTACGGACAGGGGTCGGGACCAACGTCCTGACTTTC
many	TRBJ2-7	TRBV20-1	15	TRBD1	CSARDIGTGTYEQYF	TGCAGTGCTAGAGACATAGGGACAGGTACCTACGAGCAGTACTTC
few	TRBJ2-2	TRBV7-9	16	-	CASRKPGPRKTGELFF	TGTGCCAGCAGGAAACCAGGGCCCAGGAAGACCGGGGAGCTGTTTTTT
-	TRBJ1-5	TRBV20-1	16	-	CSASYSIGTDNQPQHF	TGCAGTGCTAGTTATTCAATCGGGACTGATAATCAGCCCCAGCATTTT
-	TRBJ2-7	TRBV5-1	14	-	CASSLEVSSYEQYF	TGCGCCAGCAGCTTGGAGGTCAGCTCCTACGAGCAGTACTTC
-	TRBJ1-2	TRBV6-2/TRBV6-3	18	TRBD1	CASTSPGQGYYGRYGYTF	TGTGCCAGCACCAGCCCGGGACAGGGGTATTACGGGCGTTATGGCTACACCTTC
few	TRBJ2-7	TRBV6-5	13	-	CASRPGVPYEQYF	TGTGCCAGCAGGCCCGGGGTACCCTACGAGCAGTACTTC
few	TRBJ2-3	TRBV6-4	14	-	CASSARAFTDTQYF	TGTGCCAGCAGTGCCCGAGCGTTCACAGATACGCAGTATTTT
-	TRBJ2-7	TRBV11-2	13	-	CASRTASSYEQYF	TGTGCCAGTCGGACAGCGAGCTCCTACGAGCAGTACTTC
many	TRBJ2-3	TRBV20-1	13	TRBD2	CSASSGPTDTQYF	TGCAGTGCTAGTAGCGGGCCCACAGATACGCAGTATTTT
-	TRBJ2-4	TRBV10-2	13	TRBD1	CASSTGERNIQYF	TGCGCCAGCAGTACAGGGGAACGGAACATTCAGTACTTC
-	TRBJ2-7	TRBV18	13	TRBD1	CASSSDRGGEQYF	TGTGCCAGCTCATCTGACAGGGGAGGAGAGCAGTACTTC
-	TRBJ2-1	TRBV20-1	14	-	CSARDLPSYNEQFF	TGCAGTGCTAGAGATCTGCCCTCCTACAATGAGCAGTTCTTC
-	TRBJ1-1	TRBV12-3/TRBV12-4	16	TRBD1	CASSSPRTGDDTEAFF	TGTGCCAGCAGCTCTCCCCGGACAGGGGATGACACTGAAGCTTTCTTT
-	TRBJ2-1	TRBV2	13	-	CASRWTVYNEQFF	TGTGCCAGCAGGTGGACGGTATACAATGAGCAGTTCTTC
-	TRBJ1-5	TRBV29-1	12	-	CSAGLSNQPHHF	TGCAGCGCTGGACTTAGCAATCAGCCCCACCATTTT
few	TRBJ2-1	TRBV6-2/TRBV6-3	18	TRBD2	CASSYIGSGRGGRNEQFF	TGTGCCAGCAGTTACATTGGGTCGGGACGGGGGGGCAGAAATGAGCAGTTCTTC
-	TRBJ1-3	TRBV6-1	18	-	CASSPRRRQKSSGNTIYF	TGTGCCAGCAGTCCGCGCCGACGGCAGAAGTCCTCTGGAAACACCATATATTTT
-	TRBJ1-4	TRBV25-1	15	-	CASSDPLGVREKLFF	TGTGCCAGCAGTGATCCGTTGGGGGTCCGTGAAAAACTGTTTTTT
-	TRBJ1-2	TRBV6-2/TRBV6-3	14	-	CASSLQGSPYGYTF	TGTGCCAGCAGTCTCCAGGGAAGTCCCTATGGCTACACCTTC
-	TRBJ1-6	TRBV5-1	12	-	CASRQGGSPLHF	TGCGCCAGCAGACAGGGTGGTTCACCCCTCCACTTT
-	TRBJ2-1	TRBV20-1	14	TRBD2	CSAGIAGDYNEQFF	TGCAGTGCGGGCATAGCGGGAGATTACAATGAGCAGTTCTTC
-	TRBJ1-6	TRBV12-3/TRBV12-4	17	TRBD1	CASSHRQGGTYNSPLHF	TGTGCCAGCAGTCACCGACAGGGTGGCACCTATAATTCACCCCTCCACTTT
few	TRBJ2-1	TRBV11-2	15	-	CASSLGGQRYNEQFF	TGTGCCAGCAGCTTAGGGGGACAACGGTACAATGAGCAGTTCTTC
-	TRBJ2-1	TRBV21-1	11	-	CASSTSNEQFF	TGTGCCAGCAGCACCTCCAATGAGCAGTTCTTC
-	TRBJ2-7	TRBV21-1	14	-	CASSENYRVHEQYF	TGTGCCAGCAGCGAGAATTACAGGGTCCACGAGCAGTACTTC